The clone carrying this T cell receptor (beta chain) was counted a single time. What it binds is unknown. This entry belongs to a study of cytomegalovirus exposure and HLA in healthy donors. Whole-study findings and limits: Later work found most CMV-associated TCR beta chains apparently HLA-restricted. In an earlier analysis, about 87% or about 30%: the productive usage of most TCR beta V segments.

The donors (healthy individuals) were bone marrow donors. Primers included in the PCR were 60 Vbeta and 13 Jbeta primers. Repertoires were generated with immunoSEQ multiplex PCR, while TCRdb's copy carries only in-frame clones and drops some. Seen here are 85,000 to 100,000 clones, over 80% observed once, and the top ten hold 3.7%. Germline assignment: CDR1 MNHEY and CDR2 SMNVEV (reference sequence). Trimming shortened V by 1 base and J by 2 bases, and 9 bases separated the two germline ends. The CDR3 is 14 amino acids. Input material: PBMCs. The receptor was isolated from a female donor in good health and CMV-seropositive. The chain is built from TRBV27 and TRBJ2-7; a weak D match, TRBD2 (5 bases). The CDR3 coding sequence is TGTGCCAGCAGTTTATGGTCGGGAACCTACGAGCAGTACTTC. This gives the protein CASSLWSGTYEQYF.